Below are 15 T cell receptor beta chains sequenced from a single sample in a study of vaccination effects on CD4 cells after COVID-19. Their target antigens are unknown. Sequenced by immunoSEQ multiplex PCR; TCRdb stores in-frame clones only, minus some. The repertoire consists of 64,000 or so clones, with around four fifths occurring once and the leading ten covering 2%. Before any sequencing was done, the ViraFEST assay used viral peptide pools to expand antigen-specific CD4+ T cells. Following culture for around 10 days, CD4+ T cells were isolated. All participants had two doses of either the BNT162b2 or mRNA-1273 vaccine. The specimen was CD4+ T cells from PBMCs cultured with HCoV-OC43 spike peptides, collected after COVID-19 vaccination. Subset reported: HCoV-OC43 spike overlapping peptide pool stimulation. The origin of the receptors is a human donor who received a COVID-19 vaccine.

The genes are TRBV3-1 (or the pseudogene TRBV3-2) and TRBJ1-5; unclear D gene. From germline, CDR1 is LGHDT and CDR2 YNNKEL (reference sequence). Trimming removed 4 bases from V and 3 bases from J, with 7 bases in between. The CDR3 has 13 residues. In nucleotides, the CDR3 is TGTGCCAGCAGCCGCGGTGACAATCAGCCCCAGCATTTT. Residues: CASSRGDNQPQHF.

The gene calls are TRBV19 and TRBJ2-5; 10 bases map to TRBD2. J gave up 5 bases and V 2 bases, and 5 bases lay outside the gene matches. The germline CDR1 and CDR2 sequences are LNHDA and SQIVND (reference sequence). The CDR3 contains 15 residues. As DNA, the CDR3 is TGTGCCAGTAGTATAACTAGCGGGGCCGTTGAGACCCAGTACTTC. It yields the protein CASSITSGAVETQYF.

J is TRBJ2-5 and V is TRBV15, with TRBD1 matching 9 bases. Unmatched junction bases numbered 5, after V lost 5 bases and J lost 4 bases. Germline V gene lookup returns CDR1 LNHNV and CDR2 YYDKDF (reference sequence). This CDR3 has 14 residues. Here the CDR3 reads CATSADRGRETQYF. DNA of the CDR3: TGTGCCACCAGCGCGGACAGGGGTCGAGAGACCCAGTACTTC.

This chain uses TRBV7-2 with TRBJ1-6, with unresolved D. Germline V gene sequence: CDR1 SGHTA, CDR2 FQGNSA. Trimming pared 4 bases from V and 7 bases from J, leaving 8 bases between. The CDR3 covers 13 residues. The CDR3: CASSSTLNSPLHF. CDR3 nucleotide sequence: TGTGCCAGCAGCTCAACCCTAAATTCACCCCTCCACTTT. The full variable domain, rest sourced from reference TRBV7-2 and TRBJ1-6, is GAGVSQSPSNKVTEKGKDVELRCDPISGHTALYWYRQSLGQGLEFLIYFQGNSAPDKSGLPSDRFSAERTGGSVSTLTIQRTQQEDSAVYLCASSSTLNSPLHFGNGTRLTVT.

The V and J genes are TRBV7-9 and TRBJ2-3; TRBD2 matches at 13 bases. CDR3 length: 17 residues. In germline, CDR1 is SEHNR, CDR2 FQNEAQ (reference sequence). V dropped 6 bases and J dropped 1; count of bases not matched to a gene: 7. CDR3 in DNA: TGTGCCAGCAGTCCCGGACTAGCGGGGGTGCGCACAGATACGCAGTATTTT. Translation gives CASSPGLAGVRTDTQYF.

This clone turned up a few times. V gene TRBV20-1 combines with J gene TRBJ2-1; D gene unclear. The CDR3 loop spans 11 amino acids. Per germline, CDR1 DFQATT and CDR2 SNEGSKA (reference sequence). Trimming removed 6 bases at V and 12 bases at J, with 15 bases between. The CDR3 loop is CSAPTHRSQFF. CDR3 DNA: TGCAGTGCCCCAACCCATCGATCGCAGTTCTTC.

V is TRBV25-1 and J is TRBJ2-7; D is undetermined. This CDR3 has 13 amino acids. V was clipped by 2 bases and J by 5 bases, with 10 bases between them. Germline CDR1 MGHDK, CDR2 SYGVNS. This CDR3 reads CASSEKSVDEQYV. The CDR3 region has the DNA TGTGCCAGCAGTGAAAAATCGGTGGACGAGCAGTACGTC.

The rearrangement joins TRBV18 to TRBJ2-7; maybe TRBD2 (5 bases). From germline, CDR1 is KGHSH and CDR2 LQKENI. The CDR3 extends over 15 amino acids. V lost 1 base, J lost 4 bases, and 14 bases lay in between. The CDR3 spells CASSPRPGNRYEQYV. The CDR3 coding sequence is TGTGCCAGCTCACCACGGCCCGGGAACCGTTACGAGCAGTACGTC.

The chain has TRBV18 and TRBJ2-7, with D tentatively TRBD1 (6 bases). This CDR3 has 14 residues. Trimming shortened V by 5 bases and J by 2 bases, and 13 bases separated the two germline ends. The germline V gene encodes CDR1 KGHSH and CDR2 LQKENI. CDR3 amino acids: CASSSSRDTYEQYV. The CDR3 coding sequence is TGTGCCAGCTCATCCTCCCGGGACACCTACGAGCAGTACGTC.

There are a few counts of this clone. The chain is built from TRBV7-3 and TRBJ2-1; TRBD2 matches 11 bases. V shed 3 bases, J shed 2 bases, and the junction held 3 bases outside the gene matches. The CDR3 consists of 16 residues. Germline V gene sequence: CDR1 SGHTA, CDR2 FQGTGA. DNA for the CDR3: TGTGCCAGCAGCTTTAGCGGGGGGGCAACCTACAATGAGCAGTTCTTC. Its translation: CASSFSGGATYNEQFF.

The rearrangement uses TRBV19 and TRBJ1-1, with 8 positions matching TRBD1. This CDR3 contains 15 residues. Germline V gene data show CDR1 as LNHDA and CDR2 as SQIVND (reference sequence). Germline trimming cut 5 bases from V and 0 bases from J; bases unmatched to any gene: 5. Here the CDR3 DNA reads TGTGCCAGTAGTTCCCGGACAGGGATGAACACTGAAGCTTTCTTT. It encodes CASSSRTGMNTEAFF. The whole variable domain, remainder taken from reference TRBV19 and TRBJ1-1, is DGGITQSPKYLFRKEGQNVTLSCEQNLNHDAMYWYRQDPGQGLRLIYYSQIVNDFQKGDIAEGYSVSREKKESFPLTVTSAQKNPTAFYLCASSSRTGMNTEAFFGQGTRLTVV.

The chain joins TRBV6-5 to TRBJ2-2, with 10 bases that match TRBD1. Unmatched junction bases numbered 4, after V lost 6 bases and J lost 3 bases. CDR1 is MNHEY and CDR2 is SVGAGI in the germline V gene. The CDR3 is 15 residues long. The CDR3 protein is CASSDRGRYTGELFF. The CDR3 DNA sequence: TGTGCCAGCAGCGACAGGGGGCGATACACCGGGGAGCTGTTTTTT.

The chain recombines TRBV7-3 with TRBJ1-1; D not certain. From germline, CDR1 is SGHTA and CDR2 FQGTGA. The CDR3 runs to 14 residues. V lost 4 bases, J lost 0 bases, and 9 bases lay in between. Here the CDR3 DNA reads TGTGCCAGCAGCTCAGGACGTCTGAACACTGAAGCTTTCTTT. Translation gives CASSSGRLNTEAFF.

This chain links TRBV5-1 with TRBJ2-2; no clear D. The V and J ends lost 6 bases and 7 bases respectively, with 7 bases between them. The CDR3 totals 11 residues. CDR1 and CDR2 (germline): SGHRS, YFSETQ. CDR3 in amino acids: CASTAYGELFF. The CDR3 nucleotides read TGCGCCAGCACCGCCTACGGGGAGCTGTTTTTT. Drawing the rest from reference TRBV5-1 and TRBJ2-2, the complete variable domain is KAGVTQTPRYLIKTRGQQVTLSCSPISGHRSVSWYQQTPGQGLQFLFEYFSETQRNKGNFPGRFSGRQFSNSRSEMNVSTLELGDSALYLCASTAYGELFFGEGSRLTVL.

This chain joins TRBV2 and TRBJ1-6; no reliable D call. CDR1 and CDR2 (germline): SNHLY, FYNNEI. Trimming removed 4 bases from V and 0 bases from J, with 13 bases in between. The CDR3 is 17 residues long. The CDR3 loop reads CASSGVGRSSYNSPLHF. CDR3 sequence (DNA): TGTGCCAGCAGTGGTGTGGGCAGGAGCTCCTATAATTCACCCCTCCACTTT.